This is a list of T cell receptor beta chains from one sample in a study of T-cell reconstitution after alpha-beta-depleted transplantation in children. TCRdb re-called the PCR reads with MiXCR, one entry per CDR3 protein. The profile covers about 540,000 distinct CDR3 sequences, with 15% to 20% appearing a single time and 3.3% taken by the ten largest. The specimen comprised PBMCs from the stem cell graft donor, sampled from the stem cell graft. Receptor source: a human donor who donated a stem cell graft to a child with acute lymphoblastic leukemia. Both conserved end residues are part of each CDR3. D genes are given only for firm matches. Part of the rows lack a size; the others show once, few, many or a class for expanded clones.

J gene | clone size | V gene | D gene | CDR3 protein | CDR3 DNA
TRBJ2-2 | few | TRBV2 | TRBD1 | CASRSRDRGRSGELFF | TGTGCCAGCAGAAGTCGGGACAGGGGTCGGTCCGGGGAGCTGTTTTTT
TRBJ2-1 | few | TRBV25-1 | NA | CASSERNRVRPQGSYNEQFF | TGTGCCAGCAGTGAACGGAACAGAGTCCGTCCCCAGGGCTCCTACAATGAGCAGTTCTTC
TRBJ2-3 | NA | TRBV14 | TRBD2 | CASSLTRTSGASTDTQYF | TGTGCCAGCAGCCTTACCCGGACTAGCGGAGCTAGCACAGATACGCAGTATTTT
TRBJ2-1 | few | TRBV20-1 | NA | CSASSPLSSYNEQFF | TGCAGTGCTAGTAGCCCCCTGAGCTCCTACAATGAGCAGTTCTTC
TRBJ2-5 | NA | TRBV29-1 | NA | CSVTTGSGTQYF | TGCAGCGTTACTACAGGGTCAGGGACCCAGTACTTC
TRBJ1-2 | NA | TRBV30 | NA | CAWSVLVGDYTF | TGTGCCTGGAGTGTACTCGTTGGGGATTACACCTTC
TRBJ1-2 | NA | TRBV4-1 | NA | CASSQGSGTYYGYTF | TGCGCCAGCAGCCAAGGGTCGGGGACGTACTATGGCTACACCTTC
TRBJ2-1 | NA | TRBV3-1 | NA | CASCQEVVAETYNEQFF | TGTGCCAGCTGCCAAGAAGTAGTAGCGGAAACTTACAATGAGCAGTTCTTC
TRBJ2-7 | few | TRBV9 | TRBD1 | CASSVGGQPSYEQYF | TGTGCCAGCAGCGTAGGGGGACAGCCTTCCTACGAGCAGTACTTC
TRBJ2-7 | NA | TRBV7-9 | TRBD1 | CASSLVGQGSLDEQYF | TGTGCCAGCAGCTTAGTTGGACAGGGGAGCCTCGACGAGCAGTACTTC
TRBJ1-5 | few | TRBV6-6 | NA | CATLDSNQPQHF | TGTGCGACATTGGATAGCAATCAGCCCCAGCATTTT
TRBJ2-7 | few | TRBV20-1 | NA | CSARVNPAYEQYF | TGCAGTGCTAGAGTTAACCCAGCCTACGAGCAGTACTTC
TRBJ1-1 | few | TRBV5-6 | NA | CASSLVTLNTEAFF | TGTGCCAGCAGCTTGGTGACTCTCAACACTGAAGCTTTCTTT
TRBJ2-3 | few | TRBV27 | TRBD1 | CASSILRTGYITDTQYF | TGTGCCAGCAGTATCTTACGGACAGGATACATCACAGATACGCAGTATTTT
TRBJ2-1 | NA | TRBV7-2 | NA | CASSSLFLAEQFF | TGTGCCAGCAGCTCCCTATTTCTTGCGGAGCAGTTCTTC
TRBJ2-4 | many | TRBV28 | NA | CASSSFGGPGDIQYF | TGTGCCAGCAGCTCTTTTGGAGGGCCGGGAGACATTCAGTACTTC
TRBJ1-2 | few | TRBV18 | NA | CASSPPGANLQSSNYGYTF | TGTGCCAGCTCACCACCTGGGGCCAATCTACAATCATCGAACTATGGCTACACCTTC